This T cell receptor beta chain was sequenced in a study of graft-versus-host responses after intestinal transplantation (dated by TCRdb to about 2021). A note on the overall study: Multivisceral, liver-intestinal, or isolated intestinal transplants were received by the recipients. The cohort enrolled about two dozen intestinal transplant recipients, one of whom was a retransplant, and 3 patients without pretransplant specimens were excluded. A peak of at least 4% donor T cells among recipient peripheral blood mononuclear cells was the definition used for donor T cell macrochimerism. To identify alloreactive clones, pre-transplant mixed lymphocyte reaction products were sequenced and compared with unstimulated pre-transplant donor and recipient T cells. All recipients received anti-thymocyte globulin induction followed by maintenance tacrolimus and steroids for approximately 3 years. Rather than being sequenced by the commercial service, samples from a few later patients were sequenced in-house on an Illumina MiSeq and processed with MiXCR. Bulk TCR-beta CDR3 sequencing was used to track graft-versus-host and host-versus-graft alloreactive T cell clones in the graft, circulation and bone marrow after intestinal transplantation. What the research found in general, with its limitations: In the allografts of patients with donor T cell macrochimerism, GvH to HvG T cell clonal ratios were high. GvH clones were detected in recipient bone marrow, and some appeared earlier in ileal mucosa or blood, consistent with an intestinal mucosal origin. The relatively low number and heterogeneity of intestinal transplant patients limited the conclusions. Peak levels of circulating GvH clones were associated with declines in HvG clones early after transplant.

Library preparation used the immunoSEQ multiplex PCR assay. In most patients, genomic DNA was isolated using the Qiagen DNeasy Blood and Tissue Kit and sent frozen to Adaptive Biotechnologies for TCR sequencing. For most patients, high-throughput TCR-beta CDR3 sequencing of genomic DNA was performed by Adaptive Biotechnologies. In the paper's pipeline: Adaptive's ImmunoSEQ software was the source of the TCR sequencing data for about 17 patients, while a few other patients were processed with MiXCR and VDJtools. To correct CD4 versus CD8 sorting errors, any sequence found in both subsets at a frequency ratio below 5:1 was removed. CDR3 nucleotide sequences shared between donor and recipient were removed because the origin of such sequences could not be assigned. Alloreactive clones required at least 2-fold expansion over unstimulated cells and minimum CFSE-low frequency of 0.002% (template counts) or 0.001% (read counts). Clones were considered mappable if detected in sequenced pre-transplant spleen, lymph node, or MLR CFSE-low populations of the donor or recipient. The cumulative frequency of alloreactive clones was calculated as a percentage of all sequences, weighted by copy number. Drawn from immuneACCESS, this table holds only the in-frame rearrangements with V and J called that TCRdb kept. Clones are partly lost; checked studies trace under half to an unresolved V gene and leave the rest unexplained. V and J calls and clone size come straight from that table; D and trimming were deduced from the DNA. Recorded for this sample are 73,000 or so clones; 90% of them occurred a single time. The ten largest account for less than 5% of the sample.

Points on this clone: No cognate antigen has been identified for it. Qualities for individual bases were not recorded, and no much larger clone is one base off.

The time point label on this specimen signifies: cells obtained before transplantation from donor or recipient. CD3+CD4+ and CD3+CD8+ populations were FACS-sorted from unstimulated pre-transplant donor and recipient cells taken from spleen or lymph nodes. The CDR3 measures 15 amino acids from cysteine to valine. The kept DNA is CDR3 alone, 45 bases in frame from the first base. The germline V gene encodes CDR1 MDHEN and CDR2 SYDVKM. The trim is 6 bases for V and 3 bases for J, with a gap of 18 bases between the germline ends. The chain joins TRBV28 to TRBJ2-7; the D gene identity is not certain. The clonotype originates from a human donor who was the organ donor for an intestinal transplant. The starting material was unstimulated CD8+ T cells sorted from spleen or lymph node cells, obtained before transplant. Here the CDR3 is given as CASSSPRQLLYEQYV. The nucleotide sequence reads TGTGCCAGCAGCTCCCCGAGGCAGCTCCTCTACGAGCAGTACGTC.